A single sample is the source of the 30 T cell receptor beta chains below, sequenced in a study of cytomegalovirus exposure and HLA in healthy donors. Vbeta (60) and Jbeta (13) primers were used in the PCR. Clones were sequenced by immunoSEQ multiplex PCR, and TCRdb holds only the in-frame ones, with some missing. In the table there are under 140,000 clones, 80% of which are singletons. Sequenced: PBMCs. The receptors stem from a woman aged 55-69 years in good health and CMV-seropositive.

This chain links TRBV28 with TRBJ1-1; unclear D gene. The CDR3 length is 12 residues. Germline V gives CDR1 MDHEN, CDR2 SYDVKM. V lost 7 bases and J lost 0, with 6 bases in between. CDR3 nucleotide sequence: TGTGCCAGCAACAGTATGAACACTGAAGCTTTCTTT. This gives the protein CASNSMNTEAFF.

The chain joins TRBV9 to TRBJ2-3, with a weak D call TRBD2 (7 bases). V lost 4 bases and J lost 2, with 14 bases in between. CDR1 SGDLS and CDR2 YYNGEE come from the germline V gene. The CDR3 is made up of 15 amino acids. The chain's CDR3 is CASSPPGGATDTQYF. The CDR3 nucleotides read TGTGCCAGCAGCCCTCCGGGGGGCGCCACAGATACGCAGTATTTT.

The V call is TRBV10-3, the J call TRBJ1-5, with 8 positions matching TRBD1. After removal of 6 bases from V and 5 bases from J, the junction contained 3 bases not matched to a gene. Per the germline V gene, CDR1 is ENHRY and CDR2 is SYGVKD. The CDR3 has 13 residues. The CDR3 here is CAIRDREDQPQHF. CDR3 in DNA: TGTGCCATCAGGGACAGGGAAGATCAGCCCCAGCATTTT.

V usage is TRBV6-1 and J usage is TRBJ2-7, with 10 bases aligning to TRBD2. The CDR3 is 14 residues long. Germline V lookup: CDR1 MNHNS, CDR2 SASEGT. V gave up 4 bases and J gave up 4 bases; unmatched junction bases: 4. This chain's CDR3 is CASSGSSGRYEQYF. DNA of the CDR3: TGTGCCAGCAGTGGGTCTAGCGGGAGATACGAGCAGTACTTC.

This clone occurred once. V and J are TRBV10-3 and TRBJ2-3, with 11 bases identical to TRBD2. With 2 bases clipped from V and 2 bases from J, the junction kept 3 bases outside the gene matches. This CDR3 region has 16 residues. CDR1 is ENHRY and CDR2 is SYGVKD in the germline V gene. CDR3: CAISEPTSGITDTQYF. In DNA form, the CDR3 reads TGTGCCATCAGTGAGCCGACTAGCGGGATCACAGATACGCAGTATTTT.

This rearrangement joins TRBV6-1 to TRBJ2-7; 11 nucleotides line up with TRBD2. Germline V lookup: CDR1 MNHNS, CDR2 SASEGT. V was pared by 7 bases and J by 3 bases, with 8 bases of the junction left unmatched. This CDR3 has 15 amino acids. This CDR3 reads CASTLGTSGYYEQYF. The CDR3 nucleotides read TGTGCCAGCACCCTCGGGACTAGCGGATACTACGAGCAGTACTTC.

The chain uses TRBV5-1 and TRBJ2-7; D is possibly TRBD2 (7 bases). The CDR3 totals 14 residues. Trimming pared 1 base from V and 6 bases from J, leaving 14 bases between. CDR1 and CDR2 (germline): SGHRS, YFSETQ. CDR3 sequence (DNA): TGCGCCAGCAGCTTGAAAGGGGGAGGGGGCGAGCAGTACTTC. Translation gives CASSLKGGGGEQYF.

The J gene is TRBJ2-1, the V gene TRBV11-2, with 11 bases aligning to TRBD2. The V and J ends lost 6 bases and 10 bases, in that order; junction bases with no gene match: 8. The CDR3 has 14 residues. Germline-derived CDR1 and CDR2 are SGHAT and FQNNGV. The CDR3 DNA reads as TGTGCCAGCAGGGAACTAGCGGGAGTGAGGGAGCAGTTCTTC. Translating gives CASRELAGVREQFF.

A note on this clone: Other DNA sequences in the same sample also yield this CDR3. The chain combines TRBV5-1 with TRBJ2-2; possibly TRBD1 for D (6 bases). CDR3 size: 14 residues. Germline lookup yields CDR1 SGHRS and CDR2 YFSETQ. The ends were cut back, 0 bases at V and 5 bases at J, with 8 bases in the middle. The CDR3 DNA sequence: TGCGCCAGCAGCTTGGCCGGACAGACCGGGGAGCTGTTTTTT. Encoded protein: CASSLAGQTGELFF.

This clone came up once. The V and J genes are TRBV6-5 and TRBJ1-5; D remains unclear. CDR1 is MNHEY, CDR2 SVGAGI, per germline. The CDR3 has 13 amino acids. V lost 8 bases and J 2 bases, leaving 10 bases between the germline ends. CDR3 sequence (DNA): TGTGCCAGCGGTCGGCAGGGCAATCAGCCCCAGCATTTT. Translated: CASGRQGNQPQHF.

The V and J genes are TRBV4-2 and TRBJ2-7; 12 bases are a match to TRBD1. CDR1 is LGHNA, CDR2 YNFKEQ, per germline. V lost 2 bases, J lost 7 bases, and 9 bases stayed unmatched. This CDR3 is built from 16 residues. The CDR3 loop reads CASSQNPGQGASEQYF. CDR3 DNA: TGTGCCAGCAGCCAAAACCCGGGACAGGGGGCCAGTGAGCAGTACTTC.

V gene TRBV4-2 combines with J gene TRBJ1-2, with 9 bases matching TRBD1. The junction had 8 bases not matched to a gene; V was cut back by 4 bases and J by 2 bases. CDR1 and CDR2 (germline): LGHNA, YNFKEQ. The CDR3 loop spans 16 amino acids. The CDR3 region is CASSRLQGAANYGYTF. The CDR3, as DNA: TGTGCCAGCAGCCGATTACAGGGGGCAGCAAACTATGGCTACACCTTC.

This clone was recorded only once. The V and J genes are TRBV21-1 and TRBJ2-7; the D segment call TRBD2 is taken from the table without a DNA check. TRBV21-1 is tagged as a pseudogene. CDR3 size: 21 residues. The CDR3 nucleotides are TGTGCCAGCAGCAAAAGTCCCAGACTAGCGGGAGGGCCCTTGCTCACCTACGAGCAGTACTTC. It specifies CASSKSPRLAGGPLLTYEQYF.

This clone was picked up one time. V is TRBV6-5 and J is TRBJ1-2, with 9 bases that match TRBD1. Germline V gene sequence: CDR1 MNHEY, CDR2 SVGAGI. CDR3 length: 13 residues. With V trimmed by 11 bases and J by 10 bases, 14 bases remained unmatched. The CDR3 region is CARFVGTGLSYTF. DNA for the CDR3: TGTGCCCGATTCGTTGGGACAGGGTTGTCCTACACCTTC.

CDR3 protein: CASRWTSGSYNEQFF. The CDR3 DNA reads TGTGCCAGCAGGTGGACTAGCGGGAGCTACAATGAGCAGTTCTTC. The chain joins TRBV27 to TRBJ2-1; 13 bases are shared with TRBD2. In germline, CDR1 is MNHEY, CDR2 SMNVEV (reference sequence). V shed 6 bases and J 3 bases; nucleotides not matched to a gene: 2. The CDR3 sequence is 15 residues long.

On this clone itself: Sequence at one end of the junction differs from germline and may be a read error. The chain couples TRBV2 to TRBJ2-7, with D maybe TRBD1 (6 bases). The CDR3 loop spans 10 amino acids. Germline V gene sequence: CDR1 SNHLY, CDR2 FYNNEI. As DNA, the CDR3 is TGTGCCAGCAGTGATGGACAGCAGTGCTTC. Protein: CASSDGQQCF.

This chain links TRBV6-6 with TRBJ2-2, with 8 bases aligning to TRBD1. From germline, CDR1 is MNHNY and CDR2 SVGAGI (reference sequence). V gave up 7 bases and J gave up 5 bases; unmatched junction bases: 6. The CDR3 sequence is 14 residues long. The CDR3 loop is CASNDRGATGELFF. The DNA of the CDR3 is TGTGCCAGCAATGACAGGGGTGCTACCGGGGAGCTGTTTTTT.

The chain couples TRBV6-5 to TRBJ2-7; TRBD2 might be the D (6 bases). V gave up 4 bases and J gave up 2 bases, with 9 bases separating them. The CDR3 contains 13 residues. Germline V gives CDR1 MNHEY, CDR2 SVGAGI. CDR3 DNA: TGTGCCAGCAGTTTGGGGGGAACCTACGAGCAGTACTTC. Amino acids: CASSLGGTYEQYF.

The CDR3 sequence is CASRSINEKLFF. CDR3 coding DNA: TGTGCCAGCAGGAGTATAAATGAAAAACTGTTTTTT. The gene calls are TRBV6-6 and TRBJ1-4; D remains ambiguous. Per germline, CDR1 MNHNY and CDR2 SVGAGI (reference sequence). The V end lost 6 bases, the J end lost 5 bases, and 7 bases lay between the germline ends. CDR3 length: 12 residues.

This clone appeared a few times. CDR3 region: CASSLVTGYEQYF. The CDR3 nucleotides read TGTGCCAGCAGCTTAGTTACAGGTTACGAGCAGTACTTC. The chain couples TRBV7-9 to TRBJ2-7, with a tentative D call TRBD1 (5 bases). This CDR3 has 13 amino acids. Germline assignment: CDR1 SEHNR and CDR2 FQNEAQ (reference sequence). V was cut by 1 base and J by 4 bases, with 8 bases left in between.

The chain couples TRBV7-2 to TRBJ1-2, with unresolved D. Trimming left V 2 bases short and J 8 bases short, with 12 bases between. CDR1 is SGHTA and CDR2 is FQGNSA in the germline V gene. This CDR3 is built from 13 residues. CDR3 loop: CASSLSLRGGYTF. The CDR3 DNA reads TGTGCCAGCAGCTTAAGTTTGCGAGGGGGCTACACCTTC.

This clone was seen only once. The chain employs TRBV6-5 and TRBJ1-5; no definite D call. Germline CDR1 reads MNHEY; CDR2 reads SVGAGI. This CDR3 has 13 residues. The V gene lost 5 bases and the J gene lost 3 bases, with 8 bases spanning the gap. CDR3 sequence: CASSRANNQPQHF. The CDR3 DNA sequence: TGTGCCAGCAGTCGAGCAAACAATCAGCCCCAGCATTTT.

Here the CDR3 DNA reads TGTGCCAGCAGACTACAGGGATCGGAGACCCAGTACTTC. It codes for CASRLQGSETQYF. The gene calls are TRBV6-5 and TRBJ2-5; D might be TRBD1 (6 bases). V was clipped by 6 bases and J by 5 bases, with 13 bases between them. CDR3 length: 13 amino acids. Germline V CDR1 and CDR2: MNHEY, SVGAGI.

The V and J genes are TRBV6-5 and TRBJ1-1; no reliable D call. V shed 4 bases and J shed 3 bases, with 18 bases lying between them. This CDR3 contains 16 residues. Germline CDR1 is MNHEY and CDR2 is SVGAGI. CDR3 protein: CASSSSRGGSDTEAFF. The CDR3 DNA reads as TGTGCCAGCAGTTCATCCCGGGGTGGGAGTGACACTGAAGCTTTCTTT.

The genes are TRBV4-1 and TRBJ2-7; 9 bases are shared with TRBD2. Germline CDR1 MGHRA, CDR2 YSYEKL. CDR3 length equals 18 residues. V lost 1 base and J lost 4; bases outside the gene matches: 14. The CDR3 nucleotides are TGCGCCAGCAGCCAAGCCCCTCTTAGCGGGAGTTTAATGTACGAGCAGTACTTC. Its translation: CASSQAPLSGSLMYEQYF.

The CDR3 loop reads CASSEGREREAFF. In DNA form, the CDR3 reads TGTGCCAGCAGCGAAGGACGGGAGCGGGAAGCTTTCTTT. V usage is TRBV7-3 and J usage is TRBJ1-1; D gene uncertain. Trimming cost V 5 bases and J 8 bases, with 15 bases left between them. The germline gives CDR1 SGHTA, CDR2 FQGTGA. The CDR3 is 13 amino acids. Filled out from reference TRBV7-3 and TRBJ1-1, the complete variable domain reads GAGVSQTPSNKVTEKGKYVELRCDPISGHTALYWYRQSLGQGPEFLIYFQGTGAADDSGLPNDRFFAVRPEGSVSTLKIQRTERGDSAVYLCASSEGREREAFFGQGTRLTVV.

This sequence joins TRBV11-3 and TRBJ2-2; D ambiguous. V was pared by 0 bases and J by 0 bases, with 8 bases between. The length of the CDR3 is 16 residues. CDR1 is SGHNT, CDR2 YENEEA, per germline. The CDR3 region has the DNA TGTGCCAGCAGCTTAGAACCCGACACGAACACCGGGGAGCTGTTTTTT. It specifies CASSLEPDTNTGELFF. The full variable domain, rest sourced from reference TRBV11-3 and TRBJ2-2, is EAGVVQSPRYKIIEKKQPVAFWCNPISGHNTLYWYLQNLGQGPELLIRYENEEAVDDSQLPKDRFSAERLKGVDSTLKIQPAELGDSAVYLCASSLEPDTNTGELFFGEGSRLTVL.

About this clone: Relative to the germline gene, one junction end is altered; a read error may explain this. This rearrangement joins TRBV7-9 to TRBJ1-2; D perhaps matches TRBD1 (5 bases). The CDR3 extends over 14 amino acids. CDR1 and CDR2 from the germline V gene are SEHNR and FQNEAQ (reference sequence). The CDR3 nucleotides are TGTTCCAGCAGCTTAGTAGAAAGGAGGGGAGGCTACACCTTC. It is translated as CSSSLVERRGGYTF.

The rearrangement links TRBV16 to TRBJ1-5; D remains ambiguous. CDR3 length: 13 amino acids. Trimming removed 4 bases at V and 7 bases at J, with 11 bases between. Germline V gene data show CDR1 as KGHSY and CDR2 as FQNENV. DNA for the CDR3: TGTGCCAGCAGCCCTCTTGGGGAGCAGCCCCAGCATTTT. This gives the protein CASSPLGEQPQHF.

The chain joins TRBV15 to TRBJ1-1; no clear D gene. Germline-derived CDR1 and CDR2 are LNHNV and YYDKDF (reference sequence). Trimming removed 0 bases from V and 3 bases from J, with 8 bases in between. CDR3 size: 14 residues. The CDR3 here is CATSRDSDYTEAFF. The CDR3 nucleotides are TGTGCCACCAGCAGAGATTCAGACTACACTGAAGCTTTCTTT.